Each of the 25 T cell receptor beta chains below was sequenced from the same sample in a study of T cells in Graves' hyperthyroidism and ophthalmopathy. From RNA transcripts, TCR beta CDR3 regions were amplified. TCR CDR3 underwent first-round RT-PCR with the HTBI primer set. TCRdb itself ran the multiplex PCR reads through MiXCR, one entry per CDR3 protein. The sample lists 650,000 to 700,000 distinct CDR3 sequences, 17% occurring once. Sequencing was performed on blood. The receptors come from a man aged 50 or older with Graves' hyperthyroidism.

This clonotype appeared many times. The V and J genes are TRBV5-1 and TRBJ1-1; the D gene is possibly TRBD1 (6 bases). The germline gives CDR1 SGHRS, CDR2 YFSETQ. This CDR3 is built from 13 residues. The germline V and J ends were trimmed by 3 bases and 4 bases, with 10 bases remaining between them. The CDR3 spells CASSSLQGTEAFF. CDR3 sequence (DNA): TGCGCCAGCAGCTCCCTACAGGGCACTGAAGCTTTCTTT.

The chain couples TRBV3-1 to TRBJ2-3; D uncertain. V was clipped by 5 bases and J by 4 bases, with 10 bases between them. CDR1 and CDR2 from the germline V gene are LGHDT and YNNKEL (reference sequence). The CDR3 extends over 13 amino acids. The CDR3: CASSVSGPDTQYF. The CDR3 DNA sequence: TGTGCCAGCAGCGTTTCCGGGCCAGATACGCAGTATTTT.

This clonotype has just a few counts. This chain uses TRBV19 with TRBJ2-1; D remains unclear. Between the trimmed V and J ends, which lost 2 bases and 3 bases, there was a span of 5 bases. There are 13 residues in the CDR3. Germline V gene lookup returns CDR1 LNHDA and CDR2 SQIVND (reference sequence). The CDR3 spells CASSIWDYNEQFF. The CDR3 DNA is TGTGCCAGTAGTATATGGGACTACAATGAGCAGTTCTTC.

The chain uses TRBV5-1 and TRBJ2-7; D is undetermined. From germline, CDR1 is SGHRS and CDR2 YFSETQ. V was cut by 0 bases and J by 0 bases, with 10 bases left in between. The CDR3 totals 15 residues. The CDR3 protein is CASSLDAANSYEQYF. The CDR3 nucleotides are TGCGCCAGCAGCTTGGATGCTGCCAACTCCTACGAGCAGTACTTC.

This clonotype was found a few times. The chain combines TRBV20-1 with TRBJ1-1; no clear D gene. CDR3 length: 15 residues. Germline V gives CDR1 DFQATT, CDR2 SNEGSKA (reference sequence). The V end was cut by 1 base, the J end by 4 bases, with 16 bases between. The chain's CDR3 is CSARGLGLGRTEAFF. The CDR3, as DNA: TGCAGTGCTAGAGGCTTGGGATTGGGTCGCACTGAAGCTTTCTTT.

This clonotype occurred many times. V is TRBV3-1 and J is TRBJ1-5; D gene unclear. This CDR3 is 14 amino acids long. V gave up 1 base and J gave up 5 bases, with 9 bases separating them. The V gene's germline CDR1 is LGHDT and CDR2 YNNKEL (reference sequence). The CDR3 spells CASSQAGNYQPQHF. CDR3 DNA: TGTGCCAGCAGCCAAGCCGGGAACTATCAGCCCCAGCATTTT.

This clonotype was picked up a small number of times. V gene TRBV28 combines with J gene TRBJ1-2; perhaps TRBD1 as D (5 bases). Trimming took 0 bases from V and 8 from J, leaving 10 bases between them. CDR1 MDHEN and CDR2 SYDVKM come from the germline V gene. The CDR3 is 13 residues long. Here the CDR3 DNA reads TGTGCCAGCAGTTTATGGTTTGGGGACGGCTACACCTTC. This translates into CASSLWFGDGYTF.

This clonotype was detected ten times or more. The V gene is TRBV6-2 or TRBV6-3, the J gene TRBJ2-1, with 7 bases fitting TRBD2. With V trimmed by 8 bases and J by 0 bases, 13 bases remained unmatched. This CDR3 contains 17 residues. Germline V gene sequence: CDR1 MNHEY, CDR2 SVGEGT. CDR3 nucleotide sequence: TGTGCCAGCTACGTAAGCTTAGCGGGCTTCTCCTACAATGAGCAGTTCTTC. Its translation: CASYVSLAGFSYNEQFF.

This clonotype was detected ten times or more. The J gene is TRBJ1-1, the V gene TRBV5-1; D is unresolved. The CDR3 has 13 residues. Germline-derived CDR1 and CDR2 are SGHRS and YFSETQ. The V end was cut by 0 bases, the J end by 6 bases, with 9 bases between. The CDR3 DNA reads TGCGCCAGCAGCTTGGGAATTAGCGCTGAAGCTTTCTTT. Protein product: CASSLGISAEAFF.

This clonotype has at least ten counts. The chain uses TRBV11-2 and TRBJ2-7; 7 bases map to TRBD1. Germline trimming cut 4 bases from V and 3 bases from J; bases unmatched to any gene: 6. Germline V gives CDR1 SGHAT, CDR2 FQNNGV. This CDR3 contains 14 residues. CDR3 in DNA: TGTGCCAGCAGCTCCCTCCAGGGGGACTACGAGCAGTACTTC. Translation gives CASSSLQGDYEQYF.

The chain carries TRBV15 and TRBJ2-7, with a weak D call TRBD2 (5 bases). Germline V gene lookup returns CDR1 LNHNV and CDR2 YYDKDF (reference sequence). V gave up 3 bases and J gave up 7 bases, with 22 bases separating them. The CDR3 contains 16 residues. Here the CDR3 DNA reads TGTGCCACCAGCAGGACCGCCAGTGGGAGTTTGGATGAGCAGTACTTC. It is translated as CATSRTASGSLDEQYF.

The gene calls are TRBV10-3 and TRBJ2-3; 14 bases map to TRBD2. CDR1 ENHRY and CDR2 SYGVKD come from the germline V gene. V was clipped by 0 bases and J by 1 base; unmatched bases: 3. This CDR3 region has 18 residues. CDR3 DNA: TGTGCCATCAGTGAGTCCGGGACTAGCGGGAGAGGCACAGATACGCAGTATTTT. The encoded protein is CAISESGTSGRGTDTQYF.

Concerning this clonotype: Germline is not matched at one junction end, which may reflect a read error. The chain uses TRBV7-9 and TRBJ2-7; TRBD1 matches 8 bases. The CDR3 has 14 amino acids. CDR1 and CDR2 from the germline V gene are SEHNR and FQNEAQ (reference sequence). The CDR3 nucleotides read TGTGCCAGCAGCTTACCGGGACAGGTTCGCGAGCAGCACTTC. As protein: CASSLPGQVREQHF.

The CDR3 here is CASSSLSQGARNEQFF. DNA of the CDR3: TGTGCCAGTAGTTCCCTTTCACAGGGGGCGCGGAATGAGCAGTTCTTC. The chain links TRBV19 to TRBJ2-1, with 9 bases identical to TRBD1. Germline CDR1 reads LNHDA; CDR2 reads SQIVND (reference sequence). The CDR3 runs 16 residues. Unmatched junction bases numbered 12, after V lost 5 bases and J lost 7 bases.

This clonotype has at least ten counts. The J gene is TRBJ2-7, the V gene TRBV6-1; 11 bases agree with TRBD1. This CDR3 region has 16 residues. V gave up 5 bases and J gave up 5 bases; unmatched junction bases: 11. The V gene's germline CDR1 is MNHNS and CDR2 SASEGT. The CDR3 DNA follows: TGTGCCAGCAGTTTCCGAGGACAGGGGGCTCCCCACGAGCAGTACTTC. Translating it yields CASSFRGQGAPHEQYF.

This clonotype was detected only a few times. The V gene is TRBV20-1, the J gene TRBJ2-7, with 9 bases fitting TRBD1. V trimming: 3 bases; J trimming: 0 bases; junction bases outside the gene matches: 9. This CDR3 region has 16 residues. The germline V gene encodes CDR1 DFQATT and CDR2 SNEGSKA (reference sequence). CDR3 bases: TGCAGTGCTAGCGTGGGACAGGGCCCCCTCTCCTACGAGCAGTACTTC. This translates into CSASVGQGPLSYEQYF.

This clonotype was recorded a few times. The chain employs TRBV24-1 and TRBJ2-1; 13 bases are shared with TRBD2. This CDR3 spans 15 amino acids. J was trimmed by 9 bases and V by 3 bases; bases with no gene match: 4. Germline values: CDR1 KGHDR, CDR2 SFDVKD. The CDR3: CATSDATSGRTEQFF. CDR3 DNA: TGTGCCACCAGTGATGCGACTAGCGGGAGGACTGAGCAGTTCTTC.

This clonotype was counted a few times. The V and J genes are TRBV11-3 and TRBJ2-1; 7 bases fit TRBD2. V lost 0 bases, J lost 1 base, and 3 bases stayed unmatched. Germline loops: CDR1 SGHNT, CDR2 YENEEA. This CDR3 is built from 16 residues. The CDR3 here is CASSLEPSGSYNEQFF. The DNA for the CDR3 is TGTGCCAGCAGCTTAGAGCCTAGCGGTTCCTACAATGAGCAGTTCTTC.

The CDR3 DNA reads TGCAGTGCTAGAGCCGGGGTTAATGTGGATCAGCCCCAGCATTTT. Its translation is CSARAGVNVDQPQHF. V is TRBV20-1 and J is TRBJ1-5; no definite D call. This CDR3 has 15 amino acids. Germline values: CDR1 DFQATT, CDR2 SNEGSKA (reference sequence). V was cut by 1 base and J by 5 bases, with 15 bases left in between.

Remarks on this clonotype: One base away lies a much larger clone, so this may be a sequencing read error. The V gene is TRBV28, the J gene TRBJ1-2, with D unclear. V lost 5 bases, J lost 6 bases, and 10 bases lay in between. The CDR3 length is 12 residues. CDR1 MDHEN and CDR2 SYDVKM come from the germline V gene. The CDR3 loop is CASSTRTHGYTF. Here the CDR3 DNA reads TGTGCCAGCAGTACAAGGACCCATGGCTACACCTTC.

This clonotype was counted at least ten times. As DNA, the CDR3 is TGTGCCAGCAGCTTAGTGTTAGCTGGCACAGATACGCAGTATTTT. Translated: CASSLVLAGTDTQYF. The chain couples TRBV7-2 to TRBJ2-3; D is ambiguous. This CDR3 has 15 amino acids. V was pared by 1 base and J by 1 base, with 9 bases between. The germline V gene has CDR1 SGHTA and CDR2 FQGNSA.

This chain links TRBV12-3 or TRBV12-4 with TRBJ2-7; 9 nucleotides align to TRBD1. V was pared by 5 bases and J by 0 bases, with 14 bases of the junction left unmatched. The CDR3 length is 18 residues. In DNA form, the CDR3 reads TGTGCCAGCAGTCCGGGACAGGGAATTAGGGGCAACTCCTACGAGCAGTACTTC. This encodes CASSPGQGIRGNSYEQYF.

The chain has TRBV19 and TRBJ2-7; 14 nucleotides align to TRBD2. CDR1 is LNHDA, CDR2 SQIVND, per germline (reference sequence). Unmatched junction bases numbered 9, after V lost 5 bases and J lost 6 bases. There are 16 residues in the CDR3. CDR3 nucleotides: TGTGCCAGTAGTTCCGGGACTAGCGGGAGCTCAGGCGAGCAGTACTTC. Protein product: CASSSGTSGSSGEQYF.

For this clonotype: Given a much more abundant clone one base away, this may be a read error. The chain is built from TRBV30 and TRBJ2-7; 14 positions agree with TRBD2. Germline assignment: CDR1 GTSNPN and CDR2 SVGIG (reference sequence). The CDR3 has 17 residues. CDR3: CAWTKGLAGATIYEQHF. As DNA, the CDR3 is TGTGCCTGGACAAAGGGACTAGCGGGAGCGACGATTTACGAGCAGCACTTC.

CDR3 DNA: TGCGCCAGCAGCCGTCGGGAGGGAGGCAATCAGCCCCAGCATTTT. Amino acid sequence: CASSRREGGNQPQHF. V gene TRBV4-3 combines with J gene TRBJ1-5; D gene ambiguous. Germline assignment: CDR1 LGHNA and CDR2 YSLEER. V lost 4 bases, J lost 2 bases, and 12 bases lay in between. The CDR3 contains 15 residues.